Shown below are 19 T cell receptor beta chains from a single sample sequenced in a study of blood T cells in healthy people across ages. A second roughly 6 to 12 cycle PCR used barcoded and J-beta primers. In TCRdb, the 5' RACE reads were re-called with MiXCR into one record per CDR3 protein. The sample lists about 780,000 distinct CDR3 sequences, about 47% occurring once. The sample consisted of blood. The receptors were sampled from an elderly man in good health.

V is TRBV6-6 and J is TRBJ2-1; D is uncertain. V was clipped by 4 bases and J by 8 bases, with 18 bases between them. This CDR3 has 15 residues. From germline, CDR1 is MNHNY and CDR2 SVGAGI (reference sequence). CDR3 in amino acids: CASSLEHTRMYEQFF. CDR3 bases: TGTGCCAGCAGTTTGGAACACACGAGGATGTATGAGCAGTTCTTC.

The chain employs TRBV9 and TRBJ2-2; D perhaps matches TRBD1 (6 bases). Trimming pared 3 bases from V and 1 base from J, leaving 13 bases between. This CDR3 region has 16 residues. Germline V CDR1 and CDR2: SGDLS, YYNGEE. The DNA of the CDR3 is TGTGCCAGCAGCGCTTGGACAGTGGGGAACACCGGGGAGCTGTTTTTT. As protein: CASSAWTVGNTGELFF.

This clonotype has a handful of counts. The J gene is TRBJ1-1, the V gene TRBV29-1; no clear D gene. The CDR3 is 14 residues long. Germline CDR1 reads SQVTM; CDR2 reads ANQGSEA. Trimming took off 1 base at V and 0 bases at J, with 9 bases between the two ends. CDR3 DNA: TGCAGCGTTGAAGTATCGGGTCTGAACACTGAAGCTTTCTTT. Its protein is CSVEVSGLNTEAFF.

V usage is TRBV4-3 and J usage is TRBJ2-1, with D possibly TRBD2 on 6 matching bases. The end of the DNA is better explained by TRBJ2-7, so the J call may be wrong. Germline CDR1 LGHNA, CDR2 YSLEER. This CDR3 is built from 17 residues. The CDR3 region has the DNA TGCGCCAGCAGCCAAGATCATTATGGGGGGTCCTACAATGAGCAGTACTTC. Amino acid sequence: CASSQDHYGGSYNEQYF.

A few counts support this clonotype. The chain uses TRBV3-1 and TRBJ2-3, with 13 bases aligning to TRBD2. Looked up from germline, CDR1 is LGHDT and CDR2 is YNNKEL (reference sequence). V was clipped by 4 bases and J by 1 base; unmatched bases: 2. This CDR3 contains 16 residues. The CDR3, as DNA: TGTGCCAGCAGCCGACTAGCGGGAGGTCGCACAGATACGCAGTATTTT. Its protein product is CASSRLAGGRTDTQYF.

Comment on this clonotype: Since a much larger clone is just one base distant, this may be a read error. The chain couples TRBV20-1 to TRBJ1-5, with 8 bases matching TRBD1. This CDR3 region has 14 residues. Germline assignment: CDR1 DFQATT and CDR2 SNEGSKA (reference sequence). CDR3 protein: CSAADRVSNQPRHF. Here the CDR3 DNA reads TGCAGTGCCGCGGACAGGGTCAGCAATCAGCCCCGGCATTTT.

The gene calls are TRBV21-1 and TRBJ2-1. TRBV21-1 is noted as a pseudogene. The CDR3 runs to 12 residues. The CDR3 loop reads CASSPKTNEQFF. CDR3 bases: TGTGCCAGCAGCCCTAAGACGAATGAGCAGTTCTTC.

The chain carries TRBV2 and TRBJ2-1; tentative D call: TRBD1 (5 bases). Germline CDR1 reads SNHLY; CDR2 reads FYNNEI. The length of the CDR3 is 13 residues. The V end lost 5 bases, the J end lost 10 bases, and 15 bases lay between the germline ends. The CDR3 reads CASSKGRAYEQFF. DNA for the CDR3: TGTGCCAGCAGTAAGGGCAGGGCTTACGAGCAGTTCTTC.

This clonotype has just a few counts. In DNA form, the CDR3 reads TGTGCCAGCAGTTTAAGCGGGGACCTGGATACGCAGTATTTT. Amino acids: CASSLSGDLDTQYF. The chain couples TRBV28 to TRBJ2-3, with 7 bases identical to TRBD2. CDR1 is MDHEN, CDR2 SYDVKM, per germline. The CDR3 runs to 14 residues. Germline trimming cut 2 bases from V and 6 bases from J; bases unmatched to any gene: 5.

As concerns this clonotype: An end of the junction differs from the germline gene, which may be a read error. The J gene is TRBJ2-1, the V gene TRBV20-1; D uncertain. The germline V gene encodes CDR1 DFQATT and CDR2 SNEGSKA (reference sequence). The CDR3 loop spans 11 amino acids. CDR3 DNA sequence: TGCGGTGCTAAGTTTCTGGGCGAGCGGTTCTTC. Translating gives CGAKFLGERFF.

The V call is TRBV29-1, the J call TRBJ2-5; 10 nucleotides match TRBD2. From germline, CDR1 is SQVTM and CDR2 ANQGSEA. V lost 0 bases to trimming and J lost 3 bases; unmatched junction nucleotides: 10. There are 17 residues in the CDR3. CDR3 protein: CSVEDPRLAGEEETQYF. DNA of the CDR3: TGCAGCGTTGAAGACCCCCGGCTAGCGGGGGAAGAAGAGACCCAGTACTTC.

This clonotype was seen only a few times. The chain uses TRBV4-2 and TRBJ2-7; 9 bases are a match to TRBD1. The CDR3 is 17 amino acids. Trimming at V came to 3 bases and at J to 2 bases, leaving 11 bases not matched to a gene. Germline CDR1 and CDR2: LGHNA and YNFKEQ. The CDR3 reads CASSHPGGGTGTYEQYF. CDR3 nucleotide sequence: TGTGCCAGCAGCCATCCTGGGGGGGGGACAGGGACCTACGAGCAGTACTTC.

In its sample, this clonotype was seen a few times. The chain links TRBV5-1 to TRBJ2-2; the D gene is possibly TRBD1 (5 bases). CDR1 is SGHRS and CDR2 is YFSETQ in the germline V gene. This CDR3 has 16 residues. Trimming removed 4 bases at V and 1 base at J, with 14 bases between. Here the CDR3 DNA reads TGCGCCAGCAGCAGGATGGGGCAGGGGAACACCGGGGAGCTGTTTTTT. This gives the protein CASSRMGQGNTGELFF.

The chain carries TRBV20-1 and TRBJ1-2; D gene ambiguous. Germline V gene data show CDR1 as DFQATT and CDR2 as SNEGSKA (reference sequence). Trimming removed 2 bases at V and 8 bases at J, with 18 bases between. There are 14 residues in the CDR3. CDR3 bases: TGCAGTGCTAGACCACCCGACGGTTCATGGGGCTACACCTTC. This codes for CSARPPDGSWGYTF.

The V and J genes are TRBV2 and TRBJ2-4, with 7 bases fitting TRBD2. TRBJ2-7 explains the end of the DNA better; the J call may be wrong. Germline CDR1 and CDR2: SNHLY and FYNNEI. CDR3 length: 13 amino acids. The CDR3 DNA is TGTGCCAGCGAGCGGGATTGGGGCTACGAGCAGTACTTC. Translation: CASERDWGYEQYF.

The V and J genes are TRBV21-1 and TRBJ2-2; TRBD2 reflects the table's D call only, with no check against the DNA. TRBV21-1 is assigned pseudogene status. This CDR3 is built from 16 residues. The CDR3, as DNA: TGTGCCAGCAGCAAAGTACGAGGGCCTAGCACCGGGGAGCTGTTTTTT. Its protein product is CASSKVRGPSTGELFF.

This clonotype was seen only once. CDR3 residues: CASSLNRGRGLAGGIAKNIQYF. The CDR3 region has the DNA TGTGCCAGCAGCTTAAATCGGGGACGAGGACTAGCGGGAGGAATAGCCAAAAACATTCAGTACTTC. The chain joins TRBV11-2 to TRBJ2-4, with 14 bases identical to TRBD2. CDR3 length: 22 residues. The junction had 15 bases not matched to a gene; V was cut back by 2 bases and J by 0 bases. In germline, CDR1 is SGHAT, CDR2 FQNNGV.

V usage is TRBV5-1 and J usage is TRBJ2-5, with 8 bases that match TRBD1. The CDR3 totals 16 residues. V shed 4 bases and J 1 base; nucleotides not matched to a gene: 9. CDR1 and CDR2 from the germline V gene are SGHRS and YFSETQ. CDR3 DNA sequence: TGCGCCAGCAGCCAAAACGCCCAGGGGGCCCAAGAGACCCAGTACTTC. Encoded protein: CASSQNAQGAQETQYF.

A few counts support this clonotype. This chain uses TRBV30 with TRBJ2-1; 9 bases are a match to TRBD2. The V segment lost 3 bases and the J segment 5 bases; nucleotides outside the gene matches: 5. CDR3 size: 14 residues. Germline CDR1 GTSNPN, CDR2 SVGIG (reference sequence). The CDR3 here is CAWRPGLAHNEQFF. For the CDR3, the DNA is TGTGCCTGGAGACCCGGACTAGCGCACAATGAGCAGTTCTTC.